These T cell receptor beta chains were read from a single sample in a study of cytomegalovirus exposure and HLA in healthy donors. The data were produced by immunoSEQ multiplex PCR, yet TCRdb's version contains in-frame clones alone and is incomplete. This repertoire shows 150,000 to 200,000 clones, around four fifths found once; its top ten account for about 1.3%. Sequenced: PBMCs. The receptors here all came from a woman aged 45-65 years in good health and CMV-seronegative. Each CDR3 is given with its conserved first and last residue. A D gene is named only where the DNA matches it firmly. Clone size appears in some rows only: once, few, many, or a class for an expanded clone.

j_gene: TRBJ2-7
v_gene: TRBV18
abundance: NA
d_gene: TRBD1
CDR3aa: CASSPGQGAVEQYF
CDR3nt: TGTGCCAGCTCACCCGGACAGGGGGCAGTCGAGCAGTACTTC

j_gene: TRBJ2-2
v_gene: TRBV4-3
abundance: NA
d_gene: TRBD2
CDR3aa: CASSHRSVLAGSTGELFF
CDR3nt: TGCGCCAGCAGCCACAGATCGGTACTAGCGGGAAGCACCGGGGAGCTGTTTTTT

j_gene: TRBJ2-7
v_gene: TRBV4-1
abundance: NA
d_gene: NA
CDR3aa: CASSQPYREQYF
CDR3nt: TGCGCCAGCAGCCAACCCTATCGTGAGCAGTACTTC

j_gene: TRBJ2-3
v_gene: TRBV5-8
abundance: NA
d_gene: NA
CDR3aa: CASSLGAGSGTDTQYF
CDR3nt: TGTGCCAGCAGCTTGGGGGCGGGATCAGGCACAGATACGCAGTATTTT

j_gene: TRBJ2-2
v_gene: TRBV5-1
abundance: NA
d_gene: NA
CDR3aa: CASSPTRTGELFF
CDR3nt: TGCGCCAGCAGCCCGACTCGCACCGGGGAGCTGTTTTTT

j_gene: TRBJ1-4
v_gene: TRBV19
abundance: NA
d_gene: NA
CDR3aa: CASSISREEKLFF
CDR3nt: TGTGCCAGTAGTATCTCCAGGGAAGAAAAACTGTTTTTT

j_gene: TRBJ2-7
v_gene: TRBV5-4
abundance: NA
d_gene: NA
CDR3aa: CASSSDSLQYF
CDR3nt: TGTGCCAGCAGCTCGGACAGTCTGCAGTACTTC

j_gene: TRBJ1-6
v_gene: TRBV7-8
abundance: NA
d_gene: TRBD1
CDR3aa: CASSLRTGSASPLHF
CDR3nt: TGTGCCAGCAGCCTCCGGACAGGGAGTGCTTCACCCCTCCACTTT

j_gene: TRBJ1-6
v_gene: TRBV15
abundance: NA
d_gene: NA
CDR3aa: CATSPFSLNSPLHF
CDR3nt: TGTGCCACCAGCCCTTTTAGCCTAAATTCACCCCTCCACTTT

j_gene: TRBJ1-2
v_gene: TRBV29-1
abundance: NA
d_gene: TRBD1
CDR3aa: CSVLDRDNYGYTF
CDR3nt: TGCAGCGTTCTCGACAGGGATAACTATGGCTACACCTTC

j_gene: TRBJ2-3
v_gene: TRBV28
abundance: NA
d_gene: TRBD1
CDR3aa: CASSRDSLTDTQYF
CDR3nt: TGTGCCAGCAGCAGGGACAGCCTCACAGATACGCAGTATTTT

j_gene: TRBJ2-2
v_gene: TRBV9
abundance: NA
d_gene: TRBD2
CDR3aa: CASSEGGRAMAGELFF
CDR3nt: TGTGCCAGCAGCGAGGGCGGGAGGGCCATGGCCGGGGAGCTGTTTTTT

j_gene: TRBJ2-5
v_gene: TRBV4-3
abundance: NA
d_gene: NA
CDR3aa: CASSQERSQETQYF
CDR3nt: TGCGCCAGCAGCCAAGAAAGGAGCCAAGAGACCCAGTACTTC

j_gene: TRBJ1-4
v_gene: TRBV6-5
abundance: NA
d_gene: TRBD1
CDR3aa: CASSPGQASEKLFF
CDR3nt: TGTGCCAGCAGCCCTGGACAGGCCTCTGAAAAACTGTTTTTT

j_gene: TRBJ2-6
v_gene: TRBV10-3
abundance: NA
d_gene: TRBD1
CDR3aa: CAISGTGKTSGANVLTF
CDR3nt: TGTGCCATCAGCGGGACAGGAAAAACCTCTGGGGCCAACGTCCTGACTTTC

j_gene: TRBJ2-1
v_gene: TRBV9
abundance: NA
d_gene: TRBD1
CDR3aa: CASSAIDRGAYNEQFF
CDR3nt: TGTGCCAGCAGCGCCATTGACAGGGGTGCCTACAATGAGCAGTTCTTC

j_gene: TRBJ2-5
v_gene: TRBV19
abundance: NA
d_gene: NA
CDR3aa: CASSIGAGSTQETQYF
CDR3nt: TGTGCCAGTAGTATAGGGGCAGGATCAACCCAAGAGACCCAGTACTTC

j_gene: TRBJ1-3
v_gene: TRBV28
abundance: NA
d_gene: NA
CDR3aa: CASSGTESLGNTIYF
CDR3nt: TGTGCCAGCAGTGGAACAGAGTCCCTTGGAAACACCATATATTTT

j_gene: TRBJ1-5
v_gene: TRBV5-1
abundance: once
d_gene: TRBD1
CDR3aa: CASSLGQGGPYSNQPQHF
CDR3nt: TGCGCCAGCAGCCTGGGACAGGGGGGACCTTATAGCAATCAGCCCCAGCATTTT

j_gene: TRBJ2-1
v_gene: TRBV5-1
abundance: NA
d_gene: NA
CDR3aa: CASSHGGVSSYNEQFF
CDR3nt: TGCGCCAGCAGCCACGGAGGGGTGAGCTCCTACAATGAGCAGTTCTTC

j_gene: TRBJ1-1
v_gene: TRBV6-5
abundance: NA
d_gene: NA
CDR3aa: CASSAHRNTEAFF
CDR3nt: TGTGCCAGCAGTGCTCACAGGAACACTGAAGCTTTCTTT

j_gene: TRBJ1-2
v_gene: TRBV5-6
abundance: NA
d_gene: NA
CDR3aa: CASSLAVYGYTF
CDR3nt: TGTGCCAGCAGCTTGGCGGTCTATGGCTACACCTTC

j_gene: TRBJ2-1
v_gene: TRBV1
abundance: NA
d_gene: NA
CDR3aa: CTSPNALGVPYNEQFF
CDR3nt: TGCACCAGCCCCAATGCATTAGGGGTGCCCTACAATGAGCAGTTCTTC

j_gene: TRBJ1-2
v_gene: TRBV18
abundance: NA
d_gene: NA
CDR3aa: CASSPIGTVNGYTF
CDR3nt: TGTGCCAGCTCACCTATTGGAACAGTCAATGGCTACACCTTC

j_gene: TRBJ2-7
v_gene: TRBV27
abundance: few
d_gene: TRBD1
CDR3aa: CASSLGTGPHYEQYF
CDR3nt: TGTGCCAGCAGTTTAGGGACAGGGCCGCACTACGAGCAGTACTTC

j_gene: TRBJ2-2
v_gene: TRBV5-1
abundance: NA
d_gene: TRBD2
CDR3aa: CASSLPPSGGGTGELFF
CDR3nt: TGCGCCAGCAGCTTGCCTCCCAGCGGGGGTGGCACCGGGGAGCTGTTTTTT

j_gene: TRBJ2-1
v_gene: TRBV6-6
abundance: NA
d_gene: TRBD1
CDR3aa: CASSYPQGAYNEQFF
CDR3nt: TGTGCCAGCAGTTACCCGCAGGGGGCCTACAATGAGCAGTTCTTC

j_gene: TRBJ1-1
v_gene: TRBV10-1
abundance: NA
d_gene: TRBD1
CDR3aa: CASSPGGTEAFF
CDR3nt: TGCGCCAGCAGCCCAGGGGGGACTGAAGCTTTCTTT

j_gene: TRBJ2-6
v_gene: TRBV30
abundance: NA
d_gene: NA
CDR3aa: CAWNLVGGISGANVLTF
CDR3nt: TGTGCCTGGAATTTGGTAGGAGGGATCTCTGGGGCCAACGTCCTGACTTTC

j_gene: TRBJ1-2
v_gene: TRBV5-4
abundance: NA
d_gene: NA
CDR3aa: CASSLSQGPSLYGYTF
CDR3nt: TGTGCCAGCAGCTTGTCCCAGGGGCCGTCCCTCTATGGCTACACCTTC

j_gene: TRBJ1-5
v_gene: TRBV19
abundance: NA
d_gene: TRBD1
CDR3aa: CASGGTGPNQPQHF
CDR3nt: TGTGCCAGTGGGGGGACAGGACCCAATCAGCCCCAGCATTTT

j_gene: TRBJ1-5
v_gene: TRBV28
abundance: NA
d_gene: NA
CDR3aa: CASRSWTGNQPQHF
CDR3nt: TGTGCCAGCCGTTCGTGGACAGGCAATCAGCCCCAGCATTTT

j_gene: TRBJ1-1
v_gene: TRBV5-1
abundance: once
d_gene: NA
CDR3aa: CASSPTRQTENTEAFF
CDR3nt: TGCGCCAGCAGCCCTACAAGACAGACAGAGAACACTGAAGCTTTCTTT

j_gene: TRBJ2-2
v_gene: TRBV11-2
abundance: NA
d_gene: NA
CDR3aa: CASSGPRDTSNTGELFF
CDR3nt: TGTGCCAGCAGTGGTCCTAGGGACACTTCGAACACCGGGGAGCTGTTTTTT

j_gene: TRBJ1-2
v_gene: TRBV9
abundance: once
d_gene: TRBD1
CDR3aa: CASSVALEGAHYGYTF
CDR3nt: TGTGCCAGCAGCGTAGCTCTTGAGGGGGCACATTATGGCTACACCTTC

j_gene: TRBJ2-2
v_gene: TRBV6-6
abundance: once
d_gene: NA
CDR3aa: CASSYTSSGELFF
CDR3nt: TGTGCCAGCAGTTACACTAGTTCCGGGGAGCTGTTTTTT

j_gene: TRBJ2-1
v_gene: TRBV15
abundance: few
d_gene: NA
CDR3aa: CATSREGGSYNEQFF
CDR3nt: TGTGCCACCAGCAGAGAAGGGGGCTCCTACAATGAGCAGTTCTTC

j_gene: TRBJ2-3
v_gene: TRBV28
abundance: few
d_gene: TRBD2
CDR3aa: CASNPGGRTDTQYF
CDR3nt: TGTGCCAGCAATCCGGGGGGGCGCACAGATACGCAGTATTTT

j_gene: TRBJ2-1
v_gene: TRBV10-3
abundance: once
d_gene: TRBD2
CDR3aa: CAITRTSGRAYNEQFF
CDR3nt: TGTGCCATCACCCGGACTAGCGGGAGGGCCTACAATGAGCAGTTCTTC

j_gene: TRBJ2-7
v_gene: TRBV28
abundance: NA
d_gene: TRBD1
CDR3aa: CASTPGDREYEQYF
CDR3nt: TGTGCCAGCACGCCTGGGGACAGGGAATACGAGCAGTACTTC

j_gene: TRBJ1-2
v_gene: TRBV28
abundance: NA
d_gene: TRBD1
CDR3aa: CASRAQGAEGYTF
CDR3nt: TGTGCCAGCAGAGCACAGGGGGCGGAAGGCTACACCTTC

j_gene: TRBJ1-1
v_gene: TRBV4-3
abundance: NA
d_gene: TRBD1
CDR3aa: CASSQRTGGAEAFF
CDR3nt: TGCGCCAGCAGCCAGCGGACAGGGGGGGCTGAAGCTTTCTTT

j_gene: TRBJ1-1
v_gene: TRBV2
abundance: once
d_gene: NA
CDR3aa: CASRATGNTEAFF
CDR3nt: TGTGCCAGCAGGGCAACAGGAAACACTGAAGCTTTCTTT

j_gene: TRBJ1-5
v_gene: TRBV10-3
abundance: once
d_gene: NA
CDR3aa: CAISVQGTLGGNQPQHF
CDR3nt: TGTGCCATCAGTGTTCAGGGAACCCTAGGGGGCAATCAGCCCCAGCATTTT

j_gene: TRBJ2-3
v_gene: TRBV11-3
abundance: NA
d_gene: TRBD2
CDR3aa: CASSAGGRFTDTQYF
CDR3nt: TGTGCCAGCAGCGCGGGGGGCCGCTTCACAGATACGCAGTATTTT

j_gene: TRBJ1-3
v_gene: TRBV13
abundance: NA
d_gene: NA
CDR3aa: CASSLPSSSGNTIYF
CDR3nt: TGTGCCAGCAGCCTCCCGAGTAGCTCTGGAAACACCATATATTTT

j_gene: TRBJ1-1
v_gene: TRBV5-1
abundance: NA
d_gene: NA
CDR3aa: CASSLTGGDTEAFF
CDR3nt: TGCGCCAGCAGCTTGACGGGGGGGGACACTGAAGCTTTCTTT

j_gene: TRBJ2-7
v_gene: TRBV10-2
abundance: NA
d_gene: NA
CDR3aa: CASTRGGGGYEQYF
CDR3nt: TGCGCCAGCACCCGTGGGGGCGGGGGTTACGAGCAGTACTTC

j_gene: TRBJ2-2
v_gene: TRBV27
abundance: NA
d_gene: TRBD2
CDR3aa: CASTGSAGEHTGELFF
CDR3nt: TGTGCCAGCACCGGTTCAGCGGGGGAGCACACCGGGGAGCTGTTTTTT

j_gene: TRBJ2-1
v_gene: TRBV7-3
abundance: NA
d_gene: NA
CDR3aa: CASSFRQSNEQFF
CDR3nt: TGTGCCAGCAGCTTTCGACAGAGCAATGAGCAGTTCTTC

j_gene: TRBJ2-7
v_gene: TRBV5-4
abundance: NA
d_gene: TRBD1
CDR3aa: CASSLAKGTGTYEQYF
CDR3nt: TGTGCCAGCAGCTTGGCCAAAGGGACAGGGACCTACGAGCAGTACTTC

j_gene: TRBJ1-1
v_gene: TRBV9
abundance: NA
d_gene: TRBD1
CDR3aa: CASSVATGGSNEAFF
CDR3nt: TGTGCCAGCAGCGTAGCTACAGGGGGCTCTAATGAAGCTTTCTTT

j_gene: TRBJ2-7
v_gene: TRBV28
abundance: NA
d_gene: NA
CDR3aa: CASSFGGQYEQYF
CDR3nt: TGTGCCAGCAGTTTCGGGGGACAGTACGAGCAGTACTTC

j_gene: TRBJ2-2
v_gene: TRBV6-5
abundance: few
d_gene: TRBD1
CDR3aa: CASRTGQLNTGELFF
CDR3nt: TGTGCCAGCAGGACGGGACAGCTGAACACCGGGGAGCTGTTTTTT

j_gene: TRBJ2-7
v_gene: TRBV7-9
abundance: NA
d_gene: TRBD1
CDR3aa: CASSFGQGEQYF
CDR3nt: TGTGCCAGCAGCTTTGGACAGGGTGAGCAGTACTTC

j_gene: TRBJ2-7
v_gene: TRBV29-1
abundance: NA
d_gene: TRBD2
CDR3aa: CSVTGGHYEQYF
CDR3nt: TGCAGCGTTACGGGGGGGCACTACGAGCAGTACTTC